Sequencing of this T cell receptor beta chain was carried out in a study of Ad26.COV2.S vaccination and SARS-CoV-2 variants. This clone is a singleton in its sample. Trimming cost V 6 bases and J 0 bases, with 5 bases left between them. Germline V lookup: CDR1 MDHEN, CDR2 SYDVKM. The CDR3 runs to 13 residues. Assay used: immunoSEQ multiplex PCR; TCRdb lists only in-frame clones, some missing. In the table there are approximately 340,000 clones, around 92% of which are singletons. The chain combines TRBV28 with TRBJ2-2, with unresolved D. This specimen consisted of peripheral blood, obtained after recovery from COVID-19. This sequence originates from a human donor who had recovered from COVID-19. The CDR3 sequence is CASRETNTGELFF. CDR3 nucleotide sequence: TGTGCCAGCAGAGAAACGAACACCGGGGAGCTGTTTTTT. Using reference TRBV28 and TRBJ2-2 for the parts outside the CDR3, the full variable domain is DVKVTQSSRYLVKRTGEKVFLECVQDMDHENMFWYRQDPGLGLRLIYFSYDVKMKEKGDIPEGYSVSREKKERFSLILESASTNQTSMYLCASRETNTGELFFGEGSRLTVL.